Below, 14 T cell receptor beta chains from the same sample are listed, as sequenced in a study of blood T cell repertoires in COVID-19. This table comes from immunoSEQ multiplex PCR, and its TCRdb copy is limited to in-frame clones, with some not included. Of about 270,000 clones listed, around nine tenths are singletons. The sequenced sample was peripheral blood. The receptors derive from a man aged 35 to 55 with active or convalescent COVID-19.

In DNA, the CDR3 is TGCGCCAGCAGCCCTTCAGGGGTCTCTAACTATGGCTACACCTTC. It is translated as CASSPSGVSNYGYTF. The chain combines TRBV4-1 with TRBJ1-2; D possibly corresponds to TRBD1 (6 bases). CDR1 is MGHRA, CDR2 YSYEKL, per germline. This CDR3 spans 15 amino acids. V shed 4 bases and J shed 0 bases, with 12 bases lying between them.

This clone was recorded once. This sequence joins TRBV2 and TRBJ1-1; D remains ambiguous. The CDR3 contains 15 residues. The V and J ends lost 1 base and 2 bases respectively, with 11 bases between them. Germline lookup yields CDR1 SNHLY and CDR2 FYNNEI. CDR3 residues: CASSEDNPKNTEAFF. CDR3 nucleotides: TGTGCCAGCAGTGAAGACAACCCCAAAAACACTGAAGCTTTCTTT.

The chain couples TRBV10-3 to TRBJ2-1, with D possibly TRBD2 on 5 matching bases. This CDR3 spans 16 amino acids. The V gene's germline CDR1 is ENHRY and CDR2 SYGVKD. V was cut by 9 bases and J by 1 base, with 19 bases left in between. The CDR3 bases are TGTGCCATATCAGCGACAAAAACGGGGTCCTACAATGAGCAGTTCTTC. Amino acids: CAISATKTGSYNEQFF.

The chain recombines TRBV27 with TRBJ2-7, with D perhaps matching TRBD1 (5 bases). Looked up from germline, CDR1 is MNHEY and CDR2 is SMNVEV (reference sequence). The V end was cut by 5 bases, the J end by 0 bases, with 20 bases between. CDR3 length: 17 residues. Written as DNA, the CDR3 is TGTGCCAGCAGTCCCGACCAACCTTTCGACAGCTCCTACGAGCAGTACTTC. Its translation: CASSPDQPFDSSYEQYF.

The rearrangement links TRBV29-1 to TRBJ2-7; TRBD1 aligns across 8 bases. With 4 bases clipped from V and 1 base from J, the junction kept 9 bases outside the gene matches. CDR1 is SQVTM, CDR2 ANQGSEA, per germline. The CDR3 has 15 residues. The CDR3 DNA sequence: TGCAGCGTTGCGGGCAGGGGGCTTTCTTCCTACGAGCAGTACTTC. Encoded protein: CSVAGRGLSSYEQYF.

The J gene is TRBJ1-1, the V gene TRBV9; a possible D gene is TRBD1 (5 bases). Trimming pared 2 bases from V and 4 bases from J, leaving 12 bases between. There are 14 residues in the CDR3. Germline V CDR1 and CDR2: SGDLS, YYNGEE. CDR3 DNA: TGTGCCAGCAGCGTGGAGGGGAGTTCCACTGAAGCTTTCTTT. Translated, it gives CASSVEGSSTEAFF.

This clone was counted between two and nine times. The rearrangement uses TRBV12-3 or TRBV12-4 and TRBJ2-1; no clear D. This CDR3 has 12 amino acids. Trimming cost V 3 bases and J 5 bases, with 5 bases left between them. CDR3 residues: CASSLTDNEQFF. The CDR3 DNA reads as TGTGCCAGCAGTTTGACTGACAATGAGCAGTTCTTC.

This clone was observed a single time. Other DNA sequences in the sample encode the same CDR3. This sequence joins TRBV13 and TRBJ1-1; no reliable D call. The germline V gene has CDR1 PRHDT and CDR2 FYEKMQ (reference sequence). The CDR3 spans 12 residues. V dropped 0 bases and J dropped 5 bases, with 4 bases sitting between them. Here the CDR3 reads CASSLGQTEAFF. For the CDR3, the DNA is TGTGCCAGCAGCTTAGGACAGACTGAAGCTTTCTTT.

The chain is built from TRBV30 and TRBJ1-6, with TRBD1 matching 9 bases. Germline CDR1 GTSNPN, CDR2 SVGIG (reference sequence). This CDR3 has 17 residues. The trim removed 3 bases at V and 1 base at J, leaving 7 bases unmatched. Written as DNA, the CDR3 is TGTGCCTGGAGCCGGGACAGGGATGGATCCTATAATTCACCCCTCCACTTT. Its protein product is CAWSRDRDGSYNSPLHF.

The CDR3 bases are TGCGCCAGCAGATACACAGGGAGAGAAGGCTACACCTTC. Its protein product is CASRYTGREGYTF. The chain combines TRBV5-1 with TRBJ1-2, with D perhaps matching TRBD1 (6 bases). V lost 5 bases, J lost 8 bases, and 16 bases lay in between. This CDR3 has 13 residues. Germline V CDR1 and CDR2: SGHRS, YFSETQ.

The V and J genes are TRBV19 and TRBJ1-6; TRBD1 agrees at 7 bases. The germline V gene encodes CDR1 LNHDA and CDR2 SQIVND (reference sequence). J gave up 8 bases and V 5 bases, and 9 bases lay outside the gene matches. The length of the CDR3 is 15 residues. The DNA for the CDR3 is TGTGCCAGTAGTGCTCAGGGGGTAGGGGATTCACCCCTCCACTTT. Translating gives CASSAQGVGDSPLHF.

This chain joins TRBV2 and TRBJ1-5; a weak D match, TRBD1 (6 bases). The CDR3 is 13 amino acids. V was trimmed by 4 bases and J by 16 bases, leaving 20 bases between them. Germline-derived CDR1 and CDR2 are SNHLY and FYNNEI. The CDR3 loop reads CASSVLTGRGHHF. The CDR3 nucleotides read TGTGCCAGCAGTGTTCTGACGGGCAGGGGCCATCATTTT.

The CDR3 DNA sequence: TGTGCTAGTGGTTTGGTAGGCGGGGGCGCGGGGTCCACTGAAGCTTTCTTT. Protein: CASGLVGGGAGSTEAFF. The V call is TRBV12-5, the J call TRBJ1-1, with D possibly being TRBD1 (6 bases). The V and J ends lost 0 bases and 4 bases respectively, with 18 bases between them. Germline V CDR1 and CDR2: LGHNT, FRNRAP. The CDR3 runs to 17 residues.

This clone was detected only once. The chain couples TRBV19 to TRBJ2-2; D is perhaps TRBD2 (5 bases). CDR3 length equals 15 residues. Germline V gene sequence: CDR1 LNHDA, CDR2 SQIVND (reference sequence). The V end was cut by 7 bases, the J end by 2 bases, with 14 bases between. CDR3 sequence reads: CASKRERTNTGELFF. For the CDR3, the DNA is TGTGCCAGTAAGAGGGAACGTACTAACACCGGGGAGCTGTTTTTT.